This T cell receptor beta chain appears in the sequencing data of a study of PD-1 blockade in classical Hodgkin lymphoma. Study in general: Nivolumab 3 mg/kg was given intravenously every 2 weeks. General study results and limits: Patients newly diagnosed and complete responders had comparable baseline diversity.

About this clone itself: Its antigen is not known.

Germline CDR1 and CDR2: SGHDT and YYEEEE. The CDR3 has 14 amino acids. The V gene end was trimmed by 0 bases and the J gene end by 4 bases; junction bases not matched to a gene: 3. Each patient relapsed following autologous stem cell transplantation, and prior brentuximab vedotin exposure differed. The method was immunoSEQ multiplex PCR; TCRdb's version includes in-frame clones alone and lacks a portion of them. In the table there are about 9,900 clones, roughly nine tenths of which are singletons. The V and J genes are TRBV5-6 and TRBJ1-2; 7 bases line up with TRBD1. The clonotype originates from a human donor with classical Hodgkin lymphoma. Source: peripheral blood mononuclear cells (PBMCs), taken at baseline. The CDR3 DNA is TGTGCCAGCAGCTTGGGTCCAGGGGGCTATGGCTACACCTTC. Its protein product is CASSLGPGGYGYTF.